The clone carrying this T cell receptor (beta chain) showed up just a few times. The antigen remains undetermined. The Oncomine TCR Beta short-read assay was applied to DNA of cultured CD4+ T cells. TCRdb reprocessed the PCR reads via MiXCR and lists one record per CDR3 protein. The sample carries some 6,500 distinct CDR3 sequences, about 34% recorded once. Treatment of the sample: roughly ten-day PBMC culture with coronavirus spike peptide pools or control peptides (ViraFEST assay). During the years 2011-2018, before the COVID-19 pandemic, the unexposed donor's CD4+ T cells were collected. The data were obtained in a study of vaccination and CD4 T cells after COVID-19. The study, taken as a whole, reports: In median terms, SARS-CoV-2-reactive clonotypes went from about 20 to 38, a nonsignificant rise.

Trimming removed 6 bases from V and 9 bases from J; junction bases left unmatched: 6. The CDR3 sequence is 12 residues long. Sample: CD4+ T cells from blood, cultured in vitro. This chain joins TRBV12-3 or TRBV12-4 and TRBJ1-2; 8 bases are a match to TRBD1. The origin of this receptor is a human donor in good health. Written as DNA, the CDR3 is TGTGCCAGCAGCCACGGACAGGGAAGCTACACCTTC. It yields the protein CASSHGQGSYTF.